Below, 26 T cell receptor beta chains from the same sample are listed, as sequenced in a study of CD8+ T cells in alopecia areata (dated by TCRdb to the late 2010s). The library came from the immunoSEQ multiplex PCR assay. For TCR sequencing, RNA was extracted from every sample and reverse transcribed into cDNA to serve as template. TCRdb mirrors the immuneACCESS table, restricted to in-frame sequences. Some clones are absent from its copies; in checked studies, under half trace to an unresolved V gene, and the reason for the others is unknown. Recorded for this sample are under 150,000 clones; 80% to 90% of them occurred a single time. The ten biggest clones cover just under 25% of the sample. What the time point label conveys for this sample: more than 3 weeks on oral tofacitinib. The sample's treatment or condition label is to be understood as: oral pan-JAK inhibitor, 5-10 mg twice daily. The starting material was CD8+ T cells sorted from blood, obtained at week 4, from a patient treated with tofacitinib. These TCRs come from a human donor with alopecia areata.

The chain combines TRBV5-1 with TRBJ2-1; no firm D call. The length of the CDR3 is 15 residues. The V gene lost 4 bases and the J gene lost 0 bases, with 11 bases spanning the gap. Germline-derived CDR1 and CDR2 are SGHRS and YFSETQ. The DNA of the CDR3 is TGCGCCAGCAGCGGCGGTGAAAGCTCCTACAATGAGCAGTTCTTC. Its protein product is CASSGGESSYNEQFF. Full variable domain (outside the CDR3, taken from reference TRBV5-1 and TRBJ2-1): KAGVTQTPRYLIKTRGQQVTLSCSPISGHRSVSWYQQTPGQGLQFLFEYFSETQRNKGNFPGRFSGRQFSNSRSEMNVSTLELGDSALYLCASSGGESSYNEQFFGPGTRLTVL.

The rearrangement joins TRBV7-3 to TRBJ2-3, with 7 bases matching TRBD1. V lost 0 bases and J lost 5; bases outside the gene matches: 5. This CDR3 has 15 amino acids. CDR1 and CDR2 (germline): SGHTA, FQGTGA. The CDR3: CASSLTQGVGDTQYF. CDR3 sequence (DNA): TGTGCCAGCAGCTTAACTCAGGGGGTGGGAGATACGCAGTATTTT.

The CDR3 coding sequence is TGTGCCAGCAGTTTCTATGCCACAGATACGCAGTATTTT. Translating gives CASSFYATDTQYF. This rearrangement joins TRBV7-2 to TRBJ2-3; D call uncertain. From germline, CDR1 is SGHTA and CDR2 FQGNSA. Deletions cut 6 bases from V and 2 bases from J, with 9 bases between. This CDR3 has 13 residues.

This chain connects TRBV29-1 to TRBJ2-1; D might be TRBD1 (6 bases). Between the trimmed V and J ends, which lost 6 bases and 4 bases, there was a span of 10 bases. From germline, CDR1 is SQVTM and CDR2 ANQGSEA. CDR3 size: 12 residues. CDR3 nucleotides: TGCAGCGTGATGACAGGTTACAATGAGCAGTTCTTC. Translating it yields CSVMTGYNEQFF.

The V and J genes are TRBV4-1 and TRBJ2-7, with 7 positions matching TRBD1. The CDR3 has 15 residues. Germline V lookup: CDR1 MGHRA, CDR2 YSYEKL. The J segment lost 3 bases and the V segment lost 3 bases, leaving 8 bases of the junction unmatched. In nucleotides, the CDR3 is TGCGCCAGCAGCCAGGCGAGGACAGGACTCTACGAGCAGTACTTC. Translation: CASSQARTGLYEQYF.

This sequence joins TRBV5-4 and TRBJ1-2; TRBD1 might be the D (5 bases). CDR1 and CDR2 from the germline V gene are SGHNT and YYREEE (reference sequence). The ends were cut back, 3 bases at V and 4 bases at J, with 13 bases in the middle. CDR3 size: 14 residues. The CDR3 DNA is TGTGCCAGCAGCTCCGGAACTGGGGGCTATGGCTACACCTTC. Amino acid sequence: CASSSGTGGYGYTF.

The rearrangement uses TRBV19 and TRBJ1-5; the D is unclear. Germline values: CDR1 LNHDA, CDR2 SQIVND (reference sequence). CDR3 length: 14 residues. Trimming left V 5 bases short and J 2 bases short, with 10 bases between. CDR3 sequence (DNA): TGTGCCAGTAGTTTCAGGTCAGGCAATCAGCCCCAGCATTTT. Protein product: CASSFRSGNQPQHF.

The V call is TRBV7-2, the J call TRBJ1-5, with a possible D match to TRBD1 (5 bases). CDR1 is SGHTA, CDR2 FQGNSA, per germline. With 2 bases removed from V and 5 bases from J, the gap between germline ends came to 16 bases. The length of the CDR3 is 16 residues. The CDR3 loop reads CASSLSVQGSYQPQHF. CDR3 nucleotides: TGTGCCAGCAGCTTATCGGTCCAGGGAAGTTATCAGCCCCAGCATTTT.

Here the CDR3 reads CSVEDLGPHGYTF. The CDR3 bases are TGCAGCGTTGAAGATCTGGGACCGCATGGCTACACCTTC. This chain connects TRBV29-1 to TRBJ1-2; possibly TRBD1 for D (5 bases). The CDR3 contains 13 residues. Trimming cost V 0 bases and J 6 bases, with 11 bases left between them. Looked up from germline, CDR1 is SQVTM and CDR2 is ANQGSEA.

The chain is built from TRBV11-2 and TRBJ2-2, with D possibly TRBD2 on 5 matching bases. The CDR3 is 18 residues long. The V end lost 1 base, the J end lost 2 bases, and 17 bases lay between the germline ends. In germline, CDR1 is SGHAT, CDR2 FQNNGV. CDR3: CASSLVVRAGRNTGELFF. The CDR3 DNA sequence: TGTGCCAGCAGCTTAGTGGTGCGGGCAGGTCGAAACACCGGGGAGCTGTTTTTT.

The CDR3: CASSQTGTGQFF. In nucleotides, the CDR3 is TGTGCCAGCAGCCAGACAGGCACGGGGCAGTTCTTC. The V and J genes are TRBV6-5 and TRBJ2-1; possible D gene TRBD1, 6 bases. CDR1 MNHEY and CDR2 SVGAGI come from the germline V gene. The germline V and J ends were trimmed by 6 bases and 12 bases, with 15 bases remaining between them. The CDR3 length is 12 residues.

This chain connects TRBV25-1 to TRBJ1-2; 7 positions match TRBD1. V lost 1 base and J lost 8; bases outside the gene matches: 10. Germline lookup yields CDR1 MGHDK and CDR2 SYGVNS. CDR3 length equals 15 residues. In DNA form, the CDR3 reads TGTGCCAGCAGTGAATTTGAAGGGGGCGCGAGGGGCTACACCTTC. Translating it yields CASSEFEGGARGYTF.

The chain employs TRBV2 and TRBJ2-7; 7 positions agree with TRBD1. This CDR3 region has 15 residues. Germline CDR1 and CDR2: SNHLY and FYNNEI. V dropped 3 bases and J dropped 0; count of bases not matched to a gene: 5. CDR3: CASSESGQYSYEQYF. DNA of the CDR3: TGTGCCAGCAGTGAGTCGGGACAGTACTCCTACGAGCAGTACTTC.

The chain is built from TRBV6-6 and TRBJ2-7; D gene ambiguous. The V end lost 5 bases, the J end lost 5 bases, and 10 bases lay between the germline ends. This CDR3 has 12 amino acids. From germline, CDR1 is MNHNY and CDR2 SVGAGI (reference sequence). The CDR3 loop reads CASSPTADEQYF. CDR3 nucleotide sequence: TGTGCCAGCAGTCCGACCGCCGACGAGCAGTACTTC.

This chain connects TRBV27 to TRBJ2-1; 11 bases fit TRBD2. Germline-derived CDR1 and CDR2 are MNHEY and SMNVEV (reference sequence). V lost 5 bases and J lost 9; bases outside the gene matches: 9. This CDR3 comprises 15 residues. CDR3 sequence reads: CASSHYSGGAGEQFF. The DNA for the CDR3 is TGTGCCAGCAGTCATTATAGCGGGGGGGCAGGTGAGCAGTTCTTC.

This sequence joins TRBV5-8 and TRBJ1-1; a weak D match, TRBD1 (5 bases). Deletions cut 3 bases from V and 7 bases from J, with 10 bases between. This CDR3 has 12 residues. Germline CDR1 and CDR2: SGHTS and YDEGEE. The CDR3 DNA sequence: TGTGCCAGCAGCTCTGACAGTGATGAAGCTTTCTTT. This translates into CASSSDSDEAFF.

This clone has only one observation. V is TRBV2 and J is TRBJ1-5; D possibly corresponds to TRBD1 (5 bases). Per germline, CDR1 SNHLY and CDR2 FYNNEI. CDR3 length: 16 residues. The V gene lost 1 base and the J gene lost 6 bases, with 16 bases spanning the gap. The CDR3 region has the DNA TGTGCCAGCAGTGAAGGGGTAGGCGCCGGGGGTCAGCCCCAGCATTTT. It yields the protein CASSEGVGAGGQPQHF.

CDR3 loop: CASSQVGLTNTQYF. The CDR3 coding sequence is TGTGCCAGCAGCCAAGTGGGACTAACAAATACGCAGTATTTT. The chain uses TRBV14 and TRBJ2-3; 7 nucleotides agree with TRBD2. V lost 1 base, J lost 7 bases, and 5 bases stayed unmatched. The germline CDR1 and CDR2 sequences are SGHDN and FVKESK. CDR3 length: 14 amino acids.

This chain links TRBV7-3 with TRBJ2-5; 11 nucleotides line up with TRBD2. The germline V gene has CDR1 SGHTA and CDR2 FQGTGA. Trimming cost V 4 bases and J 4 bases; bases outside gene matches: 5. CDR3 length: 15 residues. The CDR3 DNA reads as TGTGCCAGCAGCTCTAGCGGGGGGTCTGTAGAGACCCAGTACTTC. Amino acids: CASSSSGGSVETQYF.

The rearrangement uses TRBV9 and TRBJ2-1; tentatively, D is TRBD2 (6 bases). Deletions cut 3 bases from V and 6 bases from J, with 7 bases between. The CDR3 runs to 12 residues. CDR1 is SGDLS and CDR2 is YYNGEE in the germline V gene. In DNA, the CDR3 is TGTGCCAGCAGCGCCGGGGGCAATGAGCAGTTCTTC. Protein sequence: CASSAGGNEQFF.

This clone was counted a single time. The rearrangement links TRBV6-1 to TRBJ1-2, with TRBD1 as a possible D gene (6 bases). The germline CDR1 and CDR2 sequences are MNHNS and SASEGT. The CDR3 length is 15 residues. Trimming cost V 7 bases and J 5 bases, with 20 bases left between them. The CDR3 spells CASTLLQQGPYGYTF. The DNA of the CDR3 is TGTGCCAGCACTCTGCTCCAACAGGGACCTTATGGCTACACCTTC.

CDR3 DNA: TGCGCCAGCAGCCAGCCCCTAGCGGGGGGGTCCTACGAGCAGTACTTC. Protein: CASSQPLAGGSYEQYF. The V and J genes are TRBV4-1 and TRBJ2-5, with 12 positions matching TRBD2. The J call is in doubt because the DNA end fits TRBJ2-7 better. Germline lookup yields CDR1 MGHRA and CDR2 YSYEKL. This CDR3 is 16 amino acids long.

CDR3 amino acids: CSVESPGQTRGTQYF. The CDR3 DNA reads TGCAGCGTTGAGTCGCCGGGACAGACCCGGGGGACCCAGTACTTC. This chain uses TRBV29-1 with TRBJ2-5; 7 nucleotides align to TRBD1. Losses at the gene ends were 3 bases for V and 7 bases for J; bases not matched to a gene: 14. The germline V gene has CDR1 SQVTM and CDR2 ANQGSEA. The CDR3 consists of 15 residues.

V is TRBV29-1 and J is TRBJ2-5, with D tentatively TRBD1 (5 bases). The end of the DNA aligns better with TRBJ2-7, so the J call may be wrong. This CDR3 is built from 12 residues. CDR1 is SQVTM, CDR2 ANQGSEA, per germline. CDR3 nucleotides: TGCAGCGCTGTGGGGCGGTCCTACGAGCAGTACTTC. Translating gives CSAVGRSYEQYF.

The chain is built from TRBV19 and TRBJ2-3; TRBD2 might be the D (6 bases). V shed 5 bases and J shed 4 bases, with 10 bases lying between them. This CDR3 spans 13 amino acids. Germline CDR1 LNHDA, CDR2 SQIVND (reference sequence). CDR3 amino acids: CASSWGEADTQYF. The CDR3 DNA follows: TGTGCCAGTAGTTGGGGGGAAGCAGATACGCAGTATTTT.

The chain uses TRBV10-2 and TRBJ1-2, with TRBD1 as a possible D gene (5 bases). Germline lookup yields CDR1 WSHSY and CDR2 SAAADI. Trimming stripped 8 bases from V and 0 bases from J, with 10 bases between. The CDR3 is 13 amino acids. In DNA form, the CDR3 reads TGCGCCAGCGCGACGGGGGCTAACTATGGCTACACCTTC. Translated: CASATGANYGYTF.